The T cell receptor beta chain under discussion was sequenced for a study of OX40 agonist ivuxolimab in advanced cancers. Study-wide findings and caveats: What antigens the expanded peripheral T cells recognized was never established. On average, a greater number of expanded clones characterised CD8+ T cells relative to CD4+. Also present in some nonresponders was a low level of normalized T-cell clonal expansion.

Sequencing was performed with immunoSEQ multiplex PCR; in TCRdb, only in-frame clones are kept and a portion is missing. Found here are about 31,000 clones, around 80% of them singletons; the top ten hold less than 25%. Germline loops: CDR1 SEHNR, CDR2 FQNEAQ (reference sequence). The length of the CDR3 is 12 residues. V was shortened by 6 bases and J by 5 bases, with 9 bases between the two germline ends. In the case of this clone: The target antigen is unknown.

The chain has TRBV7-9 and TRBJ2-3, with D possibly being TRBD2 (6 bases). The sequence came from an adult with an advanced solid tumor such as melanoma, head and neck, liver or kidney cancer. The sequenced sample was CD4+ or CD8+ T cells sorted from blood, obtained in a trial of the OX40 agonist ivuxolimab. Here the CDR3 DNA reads TGTGCCAGCAGTCAGGAGGGAGATACGCAGTATTTT. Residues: CASSQEGDTQYF.